This note documents a single T cell receptor beta chain sequence. Its cognate antigen is unknown. This sample stems from a study of T cells expressing NK-cell markers. Study-wide background: Sorted CD3+CD56+NKG2C+, CD3+CD56+NKG2C- and CD3+CD56-NKG2C+ T cells supplied TCR beta repertoires.

The CDR3 runs 15 residues. Germline V gene sequence: CDR1 KGHSH, CDR2 LQKENI. Whole-study findings and limits: Whether expanded NKG2C+ T cell clones were HCMV-specific remained unclear.

TCRdb re-called the 5' RACE reads; every CDR3 protein appears as one record, without DNA. The sample's table shows some 340,000 distinct CDR3 sequences. This TCR came from a man aged 18-75 years in good health. The chain employs TRBV18 and TRBJ2-5; lacking DNA, the TRBD2 call made by TCRdb goes unchecked. Source material: blood T cells: a sorted CD56 or NKG2C T cell subset, CD4+ or CD8+ T cells, or bulk PBMC T cells (not recorded which). The CDR3: CASSPPAGLLETQYF. The full variable domain, rest sourced from reference TRBV18 and TRBJ2-5, is NAGVMQNPRHLVRRRGQEARLRCSPMKGHSHVYWYRQLPEEGLKFMVYLQKENIIDESGMPKERFSAEFPKEGPSILRIQQVVRGDSAAYFCASSPPAGLLETQYFGPGTRLLVL.